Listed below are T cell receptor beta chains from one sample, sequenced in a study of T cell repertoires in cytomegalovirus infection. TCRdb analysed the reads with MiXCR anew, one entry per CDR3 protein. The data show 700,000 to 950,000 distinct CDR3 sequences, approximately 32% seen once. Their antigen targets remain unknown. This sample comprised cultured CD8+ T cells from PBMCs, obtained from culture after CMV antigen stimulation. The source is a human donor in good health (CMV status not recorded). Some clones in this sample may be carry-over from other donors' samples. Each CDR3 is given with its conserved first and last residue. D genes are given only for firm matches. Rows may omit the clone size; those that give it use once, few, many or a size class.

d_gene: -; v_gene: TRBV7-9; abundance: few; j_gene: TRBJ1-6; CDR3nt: TGTGCCAGCAGCTTACCCCAGGGCCGGTCAGCCCTCCACTTT; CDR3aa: CASSLPQGRSALHF
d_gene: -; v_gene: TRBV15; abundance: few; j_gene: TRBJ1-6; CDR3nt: TGTGCCACCAGCATCGCTCGGCAGGGTGTTAATTCACCCCTCCACTTT; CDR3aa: CATSIARQGVNSPLHF
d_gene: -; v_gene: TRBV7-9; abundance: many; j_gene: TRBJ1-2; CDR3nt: TGTGCCAGCAGCCCGATAAGGCAGCCAAGAAATGGCTACACCTTC; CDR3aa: CASSPIRQPRNGYTF
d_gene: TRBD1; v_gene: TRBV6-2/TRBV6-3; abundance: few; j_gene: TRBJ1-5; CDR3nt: TGTGCCAGCAGAGAGCTGGACAGGGAGAATCAGCCCCAGCATTTT; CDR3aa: CASRELDRENQPQHF
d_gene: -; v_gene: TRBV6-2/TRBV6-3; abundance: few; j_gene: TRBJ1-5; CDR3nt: TGTGCCAGCAGTTACGGGGCAGGGGATCAGCCCCAGCATTTT; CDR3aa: CASSYGAGDQPQHF
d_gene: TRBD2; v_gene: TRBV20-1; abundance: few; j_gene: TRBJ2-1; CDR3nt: TGCAGTGCTAGAGAACCAGCGGGGGGCCACTACAATGAGCAGTTCTTC; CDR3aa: CSAREPAGGHYNEQFF
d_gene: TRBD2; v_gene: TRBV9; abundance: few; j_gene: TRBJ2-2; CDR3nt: TGTGCCAGCAGCGTGGGACTAGCGGGGTTCAACACCGGGGAGCTGTTTTTT; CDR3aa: CASSVGLAGFNTGELFF
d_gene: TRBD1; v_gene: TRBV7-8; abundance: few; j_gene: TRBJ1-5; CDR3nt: TGTGCCAGCAGCTTAAGACCGGACAGGGACCAGCCCCAGCATTTT; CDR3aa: CASSLRPDRDQPQHF
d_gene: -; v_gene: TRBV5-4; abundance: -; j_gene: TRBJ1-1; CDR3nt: TGTGCCAGCAGCTTCGGGGTCCCCGATTATGGGAACACTGAAGCTTTCTTT; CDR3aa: CASSFGVPDYGNTEAFF
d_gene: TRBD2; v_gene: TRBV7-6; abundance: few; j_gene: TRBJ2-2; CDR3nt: TGTGCCAGCAGCTACCTAGCGGGAGGGGAGCTGTTTTTT; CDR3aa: CASSYLAGGELFF
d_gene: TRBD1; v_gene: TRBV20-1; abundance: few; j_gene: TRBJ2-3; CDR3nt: TGCAGTGCTAGAGATGGGGGACAGGGGGCCCCAGATACGCAGTATTTT; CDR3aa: CSARDGGQGAPDTQYF
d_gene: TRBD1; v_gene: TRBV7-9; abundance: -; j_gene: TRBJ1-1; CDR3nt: TGTGCCAGCAGCGACCTCGACAGGGGGGGCTCGGCTTTCTTT; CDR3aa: CASSDLDRGGSAFF
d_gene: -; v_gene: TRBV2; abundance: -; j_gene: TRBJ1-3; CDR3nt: TGTGCCAGTCTCGACAGTGACTCTGGAAACACCATATATTTT; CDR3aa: CASLDSDSGNTIYF
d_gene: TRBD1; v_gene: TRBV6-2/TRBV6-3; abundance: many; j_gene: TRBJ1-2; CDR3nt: TGTGCCAGCAACCTTTTCTCGACAGGGAACTATGGCTACACCTTC; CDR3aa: CASNLFSTGNYGYTF
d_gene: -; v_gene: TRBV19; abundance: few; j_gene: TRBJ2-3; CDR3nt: TGTGCCAGTAGTAATGGACATAACACAGATACGCAGTATTTT; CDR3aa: CASSNGHNTDTQYF
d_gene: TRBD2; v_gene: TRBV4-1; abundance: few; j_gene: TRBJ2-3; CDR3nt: TGCGCCAGCAGCCAAGCCTCGGGGGGGGCGACAGATACGCAGTATTTT; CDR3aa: CASSQASGGATDTQYF
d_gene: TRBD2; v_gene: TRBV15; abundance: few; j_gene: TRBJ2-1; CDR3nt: TGTGCCACGAGCCCTAGCGGGGGGGCAGATGAGCAGTTCTTC; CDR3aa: CATSPSGGADEQFF
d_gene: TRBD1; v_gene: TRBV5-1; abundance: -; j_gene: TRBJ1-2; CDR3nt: TGCGCCAGCAGCACTCGGGACAGGGGGCCGGTCTATGGCTACACCTTC; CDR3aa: CASSTRDRGPVYGYTF
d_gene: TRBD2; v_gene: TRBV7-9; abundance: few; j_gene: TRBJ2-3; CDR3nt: TGTGCCAGCAGACAGACTAGCACAAGCACAGATACGCAGTATTTT; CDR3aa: CASRQTSTSTDTQYF
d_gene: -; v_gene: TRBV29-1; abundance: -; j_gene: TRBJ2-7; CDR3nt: TGCAGCGTTTCTATCGACCGAGACTACGAGCAGTACTTC; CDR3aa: CSVSIDRDYEQYF
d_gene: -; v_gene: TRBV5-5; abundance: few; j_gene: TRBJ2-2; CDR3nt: TGTGCCAGCAGCTCGGACACCACGAACACCGGGGAGCTGTTTTTT; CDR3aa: CASSSDTTNTGELFF
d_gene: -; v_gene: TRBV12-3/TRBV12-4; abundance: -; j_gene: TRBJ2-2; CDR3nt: TGTGCCAGCAGTTTCGGCCCGGTGGGGGAGCTGTTTTTT; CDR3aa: CASSFGPVGELFF
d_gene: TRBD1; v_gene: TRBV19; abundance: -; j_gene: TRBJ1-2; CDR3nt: TGTGCCAGTACCCCCACCGGGACAGGGTCTGGCTACACCTTC; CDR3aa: CASTPTGTGSGYTF
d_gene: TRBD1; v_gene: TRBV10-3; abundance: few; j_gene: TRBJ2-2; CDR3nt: TGTGCCATCAGTGAGTCCCCTCAGGGGGCTAACACCGGGGAGCTGTTTTTT; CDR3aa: CAISESPQGANTGELFF
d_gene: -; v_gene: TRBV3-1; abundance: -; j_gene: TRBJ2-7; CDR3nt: TGTGCCAGCAGCCCATACTCGACAGGTGCCTACGAGCAGTACTTC; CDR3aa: CASSPYSTGAYEQYF
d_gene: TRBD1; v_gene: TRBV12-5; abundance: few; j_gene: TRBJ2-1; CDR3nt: TGTGCTAGTGGTTCCCCAGGGGGTGACAATGAGCAGTTCTTC; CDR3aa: CASGSPGGDNEQFF
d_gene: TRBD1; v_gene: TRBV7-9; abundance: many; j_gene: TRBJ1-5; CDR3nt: TGTGCCAGCAGCGGGGGACAGGGGGATAGCAATCAGCCCCAGCATTTT; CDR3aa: CASSGGQGDSNQPQHF
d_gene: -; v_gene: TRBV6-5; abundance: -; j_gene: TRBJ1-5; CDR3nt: TGTGCCAGCAGTTACGAGGTACATCAGCCCCAGCATTTT; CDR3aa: CASSYEVHQPQHF
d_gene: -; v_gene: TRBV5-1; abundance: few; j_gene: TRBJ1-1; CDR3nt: TGCGCCAGCAGCTTGAGCGGCCGACACCGGTCTGAAGCTTTCTTT; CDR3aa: CASSLSGRHRSEAFF
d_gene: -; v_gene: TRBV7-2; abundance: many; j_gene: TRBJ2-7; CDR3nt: TGTGCCAGCAGCACCCGACAGACTAGCAGGGGACCCTACGAGCAGTACTTC; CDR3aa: CASSTRQTSRGPYEQYF
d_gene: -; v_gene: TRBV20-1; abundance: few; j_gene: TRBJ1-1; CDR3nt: TGCAGTGCTGCCACCGCGGGGGAAATAGGTGAAGCTTTCTTT; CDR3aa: CSAATAGEIGEAFF
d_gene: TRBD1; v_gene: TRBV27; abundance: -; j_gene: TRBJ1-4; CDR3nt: TGTGCCAGCAGTTTAGGGCGACAGGGGGCTTTGGGGACTAATGAAAAACTGTTTTTT; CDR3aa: CASSLGRQGALGTNEKLFF
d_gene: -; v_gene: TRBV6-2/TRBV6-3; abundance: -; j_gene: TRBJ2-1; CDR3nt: TGTGCCAGCAGTAGGACTCCCTTCGGGAATGAGCAGTTCTTC; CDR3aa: CASSRTPFGNEQFF
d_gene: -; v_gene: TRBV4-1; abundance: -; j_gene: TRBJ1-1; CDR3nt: TGCGCCAGCAGCCAAGGGGCCAGACAGTTGGCTGAAGCTTTCTTT; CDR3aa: CASSQGARQLAEAFF
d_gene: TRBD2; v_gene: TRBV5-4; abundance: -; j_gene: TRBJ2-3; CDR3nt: TGTGCCAGCAGCCCGGGACTAGCGGGGGTTAGCACAGATACGCAGTATTTT; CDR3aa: CASSPGLAGVSTDTQYF
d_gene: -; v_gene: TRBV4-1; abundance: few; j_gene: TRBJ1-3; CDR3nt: TGCGCCAGCAGCTCCGGAAGGAGATCGGGAAACACCATATATTTT; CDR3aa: CASSSGRRSGNTIYF
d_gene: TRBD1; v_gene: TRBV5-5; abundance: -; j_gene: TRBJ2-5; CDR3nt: TGTGCCAGCAGCCCGGAACAGGGGGAGACCCAGTACTTC; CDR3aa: CASSPEQGETQYF
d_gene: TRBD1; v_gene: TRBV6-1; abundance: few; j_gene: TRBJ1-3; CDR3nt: TGTGCCAGCAGTGAACCACAGGGGGCTGGAAACACCATATATTTT; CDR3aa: CASSEPQGAGNTIYF
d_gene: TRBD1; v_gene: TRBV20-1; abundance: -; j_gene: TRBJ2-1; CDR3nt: TGCAGTCGGGACAGGGAAGAGGACAATGAGCAGTTCTTC; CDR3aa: CSRDREEDNEQFF
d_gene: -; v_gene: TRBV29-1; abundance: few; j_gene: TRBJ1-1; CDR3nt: TGCAGCGTAAGACGGCCTGAAGCTTTCTTT; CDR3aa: CSVRRPEAFF
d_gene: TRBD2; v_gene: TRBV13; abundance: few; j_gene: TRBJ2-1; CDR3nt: TGTGCCAGCAGCCCGCGGGGGGGGAGCTCCTACAATGAGCAGTTCTTC; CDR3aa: CASSPRGGSSYNEQFF
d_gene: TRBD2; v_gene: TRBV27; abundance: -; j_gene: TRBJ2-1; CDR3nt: TGTGCCAGCAGTTACGGGACTAGCGGGGGGGCAGGTGAGCAGTTCTTC; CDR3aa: CASSYGTSGGAGEQFF
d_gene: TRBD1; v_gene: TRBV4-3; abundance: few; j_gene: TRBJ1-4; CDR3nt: TGCGCCAGCAGCCAAGATTTACAGGGGTATAATGAAAAACTGTTTTTT; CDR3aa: CASSQDLQGYNEKLFF
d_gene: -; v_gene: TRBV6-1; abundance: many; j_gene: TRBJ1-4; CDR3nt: TGTGCCAGCAGTGAGCGCCTAGTGGATGAAAAACTGTTTTTT; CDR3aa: CASSERLVDEKLFF
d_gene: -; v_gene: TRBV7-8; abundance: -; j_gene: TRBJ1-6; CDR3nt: TGTGCCAGCAGCTCAGAGGTCAGCTATAATTCACCCCTCCACTTT; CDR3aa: CASSSEVSYNSPLHF
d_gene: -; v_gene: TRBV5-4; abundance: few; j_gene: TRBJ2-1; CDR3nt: TGTGCCAGCAGCCAAGACTGGGGTGGGAACAATGAGCAGTTCTTC; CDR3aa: CASSQDWGGNNEQFF
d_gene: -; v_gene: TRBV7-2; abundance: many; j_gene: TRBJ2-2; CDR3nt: TGTGCCAGCAGCCCCGGGACTGCATACACCGGGGAGCTGTTTTTT; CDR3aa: CASSPGTAYTGELFF
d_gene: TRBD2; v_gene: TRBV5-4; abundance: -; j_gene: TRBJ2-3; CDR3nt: TGTGCCAGCAGCCCGGGACTAGTTTTTGATACGCAGTATTTT; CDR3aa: CASSPGLVFDTQYF
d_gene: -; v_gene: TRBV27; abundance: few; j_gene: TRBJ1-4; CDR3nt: TGTGCCAGCAGTTTCAAGGGGAGGGTCGGTGAAAAACTGTTTTTT; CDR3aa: CASSFKGRVGEKLFF
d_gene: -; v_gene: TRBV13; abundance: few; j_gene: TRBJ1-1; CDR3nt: TGTGCCAGCATGGCAGGGAGGACTGAAGCTTTCTTT; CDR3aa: CASMAGRTEAFF
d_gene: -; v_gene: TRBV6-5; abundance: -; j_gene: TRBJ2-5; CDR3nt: TGTGTCAGCACTAGACGGACCCTGTACCAAGAGACCCAGTACTTC; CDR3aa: CVSTRRTLYQETQYF
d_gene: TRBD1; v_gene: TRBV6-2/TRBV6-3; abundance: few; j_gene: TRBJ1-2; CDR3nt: TGTGCCAGCAGGTGGCACAGGGGGGCGCCGGACTATGGCTACACCTTC; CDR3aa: CASRWHRGAPDYGYTF
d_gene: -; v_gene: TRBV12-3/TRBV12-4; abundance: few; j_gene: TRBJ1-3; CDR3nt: TGTGCCAGCAGCCCGGGTTGGGGGTCTGGAAACACCATATATTTT; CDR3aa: CASSPGWGSGNTIYF
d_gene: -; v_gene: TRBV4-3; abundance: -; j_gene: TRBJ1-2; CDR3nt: TGCGCCAGCAGCCGCTCAATGCAGACCCTCGGCCAGGACTATGGCTACACCTTC; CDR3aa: CASSRSMQTLGQDYGYTF
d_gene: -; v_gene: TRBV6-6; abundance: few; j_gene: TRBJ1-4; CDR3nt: TGTGCCAGCAGTTACTTCCCCGGCAGGGCAGTGAATGAAAAACTGTTTTTT; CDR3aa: CASSYFPGRAVNEKLFF